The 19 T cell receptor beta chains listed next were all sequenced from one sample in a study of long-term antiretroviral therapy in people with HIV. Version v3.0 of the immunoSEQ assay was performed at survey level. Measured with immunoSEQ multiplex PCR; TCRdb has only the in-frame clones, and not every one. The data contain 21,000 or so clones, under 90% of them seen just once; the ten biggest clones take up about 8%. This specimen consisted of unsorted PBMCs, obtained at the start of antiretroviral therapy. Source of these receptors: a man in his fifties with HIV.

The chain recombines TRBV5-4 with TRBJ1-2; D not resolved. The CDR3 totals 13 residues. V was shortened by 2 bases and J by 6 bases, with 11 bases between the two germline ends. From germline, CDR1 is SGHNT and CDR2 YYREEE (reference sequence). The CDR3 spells CASSLGQANGYTF. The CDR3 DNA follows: TGTGCCAGCAGCTTAGGGCAGGCGAATGGCTACACCTTC.

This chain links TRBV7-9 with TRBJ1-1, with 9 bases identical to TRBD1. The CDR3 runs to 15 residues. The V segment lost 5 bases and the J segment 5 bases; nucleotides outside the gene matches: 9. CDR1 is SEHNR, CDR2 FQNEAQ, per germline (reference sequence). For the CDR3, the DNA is TGTGCCAGCAGCCGACAGGGGGATAGTTGGACTGAAGCTTTCTTT. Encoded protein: CASSRQGDSWTEAFF.

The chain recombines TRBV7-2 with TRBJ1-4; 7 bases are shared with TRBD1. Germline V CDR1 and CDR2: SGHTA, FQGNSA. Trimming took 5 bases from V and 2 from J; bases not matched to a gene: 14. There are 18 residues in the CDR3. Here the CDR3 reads CASSEELQGWFTNEKLFF. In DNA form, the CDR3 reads TGTGCCAGCAGCGAAGAATTACAGGGGTGGTTCACTAATGAAAAACTGTTTTTT.

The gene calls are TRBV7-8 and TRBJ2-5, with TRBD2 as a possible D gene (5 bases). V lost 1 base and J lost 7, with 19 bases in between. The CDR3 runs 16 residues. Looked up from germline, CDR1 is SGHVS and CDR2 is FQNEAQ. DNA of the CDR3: TGTGCCAGCAGCTTAGAGGCGGCGGGTCCGGGGTTGACCCAGTACTTC. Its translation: CASSLEAAGPGLTQYF.

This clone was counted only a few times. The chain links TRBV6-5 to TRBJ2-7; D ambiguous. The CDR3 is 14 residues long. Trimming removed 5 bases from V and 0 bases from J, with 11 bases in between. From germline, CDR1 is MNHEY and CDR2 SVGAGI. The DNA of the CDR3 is TGTGCCAGCAGTGATAGGATGAGCTCCTACGAGCAGTACTTC. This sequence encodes CASSDRMSSYEQYF.

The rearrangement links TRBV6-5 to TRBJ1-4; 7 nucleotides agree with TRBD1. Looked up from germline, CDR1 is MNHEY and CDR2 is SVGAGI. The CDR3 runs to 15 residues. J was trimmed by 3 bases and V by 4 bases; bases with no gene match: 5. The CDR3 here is CASSSTGTANEKLFF. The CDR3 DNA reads TGTGCCAGCAGTTCCACCGGGACAGCTAATGAAAAACTGTTTTTT.

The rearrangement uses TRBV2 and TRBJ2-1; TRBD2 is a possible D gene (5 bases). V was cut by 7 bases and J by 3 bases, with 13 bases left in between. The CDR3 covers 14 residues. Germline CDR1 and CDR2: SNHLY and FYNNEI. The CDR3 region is CASIRPGDYNEQFF. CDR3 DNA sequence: TGTGCCAGCATCCGACCCGGGGACTACAATGAGCAGTTCTTC.

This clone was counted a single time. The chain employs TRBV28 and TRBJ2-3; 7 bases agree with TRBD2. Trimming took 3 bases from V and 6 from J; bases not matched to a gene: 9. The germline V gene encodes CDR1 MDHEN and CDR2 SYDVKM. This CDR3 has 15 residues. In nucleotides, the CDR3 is TGTGCCAGCAGTTTGAACGGGGGGACGGTCGATACGCAGTATTTT. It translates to CASSLNGGTVDTQYF. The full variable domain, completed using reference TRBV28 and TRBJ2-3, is DVKVTQSSRYLVKRTGEKVFLECVQDMDHENMFWYRQDPGLGLRLIYFSYDVKMKEKGDIPEGYSVSREKKERFSLILESASTNQTSMYLCASSLNGGTVDTQYFGPGTRLTVL.

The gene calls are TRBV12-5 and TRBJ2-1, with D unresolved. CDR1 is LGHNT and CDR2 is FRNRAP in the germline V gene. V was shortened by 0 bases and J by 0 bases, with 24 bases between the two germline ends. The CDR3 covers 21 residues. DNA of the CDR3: TGTGCTAGTGGTTTGGTAGTACCGGCAGTAGAGACGCTCCGCTCCTACAATGAGCAGTTCTTC. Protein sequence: CASGLVVPAVETLRSYNEQFF.

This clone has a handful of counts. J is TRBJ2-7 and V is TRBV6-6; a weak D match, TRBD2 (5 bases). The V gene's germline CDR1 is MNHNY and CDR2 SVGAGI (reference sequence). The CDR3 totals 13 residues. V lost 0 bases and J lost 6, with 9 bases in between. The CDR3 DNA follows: TGTGCCAGCAGTTACTCGGGGAGTGGCGAGCAGTACTTC. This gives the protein CASSYSGSGEQYF.

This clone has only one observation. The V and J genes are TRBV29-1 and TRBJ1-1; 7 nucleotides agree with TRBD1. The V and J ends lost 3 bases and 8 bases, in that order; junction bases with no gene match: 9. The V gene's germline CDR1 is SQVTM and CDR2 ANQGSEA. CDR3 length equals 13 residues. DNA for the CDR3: TGCAGCGTTGATAAGATTCGGGGACAGGAAGCTTTCTTT. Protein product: CSVDKIRGQEAFF.

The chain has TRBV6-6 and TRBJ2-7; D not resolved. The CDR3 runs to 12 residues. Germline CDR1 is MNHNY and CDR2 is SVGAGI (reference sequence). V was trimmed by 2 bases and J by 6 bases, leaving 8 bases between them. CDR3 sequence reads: CASSYPSGEQYF. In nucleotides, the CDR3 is TGTGCCAGCAGTTACCCCTCCGGCGAGCAGTACTTC.

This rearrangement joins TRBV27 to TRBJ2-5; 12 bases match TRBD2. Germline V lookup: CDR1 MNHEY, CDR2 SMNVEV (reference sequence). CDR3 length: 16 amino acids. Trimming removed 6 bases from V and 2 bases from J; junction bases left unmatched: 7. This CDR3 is CASRSRTSGTQETQYF. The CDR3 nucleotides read TGTGCCAGCAGGTCCCGGACTAGCGGGACTCAAGAGACCCAGTACTTC.

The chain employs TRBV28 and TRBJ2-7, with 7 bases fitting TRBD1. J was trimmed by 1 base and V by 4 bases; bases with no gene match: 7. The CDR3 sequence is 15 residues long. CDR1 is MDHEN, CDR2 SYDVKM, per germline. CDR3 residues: CASSSMGQPSYEQYF. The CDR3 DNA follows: TGTGCCAGCAGTTCAATGGGACAGCCGTCCTACGAGCAGTACTTC.

The CDR3 coding sequence is TGTGCCAGCAGCCCTAGGGAGGGCCTAAGCACAGATACGCAGTATTTT. Translation: CASSPREGLSTDTQYF. This rearrangement joins TRBV11-3 to TRBJ2-3; 7 nucleotides align to TRBD2. With 5 bases clipped from V and 0 bases from J, the junction kept 8 bases outside the gene matches. There are 16 residues in the CDR3. Germline V gives CDR1 SGHNT, CDR2 YENEEA.

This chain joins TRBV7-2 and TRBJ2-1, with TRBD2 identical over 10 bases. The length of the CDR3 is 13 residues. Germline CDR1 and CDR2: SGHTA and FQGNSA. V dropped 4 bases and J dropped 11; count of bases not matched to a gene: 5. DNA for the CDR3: TGTGCCAGCAGCTCTGGACTAGCGGATAAGCAGTTCTTC. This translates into CASSSGLADKQFF.

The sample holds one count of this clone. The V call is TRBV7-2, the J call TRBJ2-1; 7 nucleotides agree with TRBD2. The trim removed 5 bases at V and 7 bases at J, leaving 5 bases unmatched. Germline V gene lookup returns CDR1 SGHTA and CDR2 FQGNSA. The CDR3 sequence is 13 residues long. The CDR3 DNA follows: TGTGCCAGCAGCCTGGGGGGGGGAAATGAGCAGTTCTTC. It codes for CASSLGGGNEQFF.

CDR3 loop: CATIDRANTEAFF. Written as DNA, the CDR3 is TGTGCCACGATTGACAGGGCGAACACTGAAGCTTTCTTT. The chain has TRBV10-3 and TRBJ1-1; 7 nucleotides line up with TRBD1. The length of the CDR3 is 13 residues. V gave up 10 bases and J gave up 1 base; unmatched junction bases: 6. The germline gives CDR1 ENHRY, CDR2 SYGVKD.

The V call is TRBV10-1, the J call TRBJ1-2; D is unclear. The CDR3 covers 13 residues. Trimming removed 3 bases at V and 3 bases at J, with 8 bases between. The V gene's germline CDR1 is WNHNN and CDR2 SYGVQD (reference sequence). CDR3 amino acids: CASSEGPYYGYTF. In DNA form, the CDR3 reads TGCGCCAGCAGTGAAGGCCCCTACTATGGCTACACCTTC.